This entry features one T cell receptor beta chain sequence. The sample belongs to a study of control samples from healthy donors and cancer patients. Clones were read by immunoSEQ multiplex PCR, and TCRdb kept only the in-frame ones, dropping some. The table shows under 150,000 clones, with 85% to 90% occurring only once. This TCR was recovered from a woman between 65 and 79 years old in good health. Sequenced: blood.

The CDR3: CASSFWGTYEQYF. In nucleotides, the CDR3 is TGTGCCAGCAGTTTTTGGGGAACCTACGAGCAGTACTTC. The V and J genes are TRBV12-3 or TRBV12-4 and TRBJ2-7; D gene ambiguous. The V and J ends lost 3 bases and 2 bases respectively, with 8 bases between them. The CDR3 contains 13 residues.